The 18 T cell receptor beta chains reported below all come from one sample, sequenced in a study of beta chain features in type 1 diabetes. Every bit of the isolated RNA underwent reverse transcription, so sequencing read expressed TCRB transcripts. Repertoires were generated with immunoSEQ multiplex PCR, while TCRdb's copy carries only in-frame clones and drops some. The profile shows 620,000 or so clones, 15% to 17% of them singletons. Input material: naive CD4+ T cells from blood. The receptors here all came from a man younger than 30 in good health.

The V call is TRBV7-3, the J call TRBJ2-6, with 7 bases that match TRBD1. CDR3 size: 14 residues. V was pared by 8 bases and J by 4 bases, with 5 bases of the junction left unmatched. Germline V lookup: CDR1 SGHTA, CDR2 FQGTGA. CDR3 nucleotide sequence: TGTGCCAGCGCACAGGGGTCCGGGGCCAACGTCCTGACTTTC. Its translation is CASAQGSGANVLTF.

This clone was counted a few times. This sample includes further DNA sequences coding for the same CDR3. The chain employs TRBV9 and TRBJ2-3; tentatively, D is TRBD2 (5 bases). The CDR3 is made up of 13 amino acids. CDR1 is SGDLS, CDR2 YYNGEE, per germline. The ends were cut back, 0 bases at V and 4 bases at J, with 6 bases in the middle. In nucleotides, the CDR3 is TGTGCCAGCAGCGTAGTCGGGGCAGATACGCAGTATTTT. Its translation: CASSVVGADTQYF.

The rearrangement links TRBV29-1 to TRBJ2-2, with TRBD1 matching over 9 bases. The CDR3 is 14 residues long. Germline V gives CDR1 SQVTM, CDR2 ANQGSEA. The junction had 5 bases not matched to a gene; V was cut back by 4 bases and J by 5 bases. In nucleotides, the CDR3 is TGCAGCGTTGTGGGGACAGGGAGGACCGGGGAGCTGTTTTTT. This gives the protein CSVVGTGRTGELFF.

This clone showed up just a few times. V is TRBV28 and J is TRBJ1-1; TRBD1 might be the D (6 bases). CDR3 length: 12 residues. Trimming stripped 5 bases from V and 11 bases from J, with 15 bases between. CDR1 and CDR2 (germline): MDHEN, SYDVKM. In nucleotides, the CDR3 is TGTGCCAGCAGTGCCCAGGGGTTGCGGGCTTTCTTT. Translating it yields CASSAQGLRAFF.

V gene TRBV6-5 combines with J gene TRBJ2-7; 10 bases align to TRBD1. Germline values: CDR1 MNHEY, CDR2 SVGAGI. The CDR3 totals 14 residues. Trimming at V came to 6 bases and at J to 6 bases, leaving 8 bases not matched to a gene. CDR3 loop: CASSVDRGLSEQYF. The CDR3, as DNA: TGTGCCAGCAGCGTCGACAGGGGGCTTAGCGAGCAGTACTTC.

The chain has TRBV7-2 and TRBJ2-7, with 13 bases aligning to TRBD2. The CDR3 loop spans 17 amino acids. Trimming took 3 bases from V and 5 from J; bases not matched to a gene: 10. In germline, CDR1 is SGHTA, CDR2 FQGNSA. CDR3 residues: CASSFLPRTSGGHEQYF. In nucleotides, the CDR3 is TGTGCCAGCAGCTTCCTACCTCGGACTAGCGGGGGTCACGAGCAGTACTTC. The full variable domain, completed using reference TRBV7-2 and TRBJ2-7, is GAGVSQSPSNKVTEKGKDVELRCDPISGHTALYWYRQSLGQGLEFLIYFQGNSAPDKSGLPSDRFSAERTGGSVSTLTIQRTQQEDSAVYLCASSFLPRTSGGHEQYFGPGTRLTVT.

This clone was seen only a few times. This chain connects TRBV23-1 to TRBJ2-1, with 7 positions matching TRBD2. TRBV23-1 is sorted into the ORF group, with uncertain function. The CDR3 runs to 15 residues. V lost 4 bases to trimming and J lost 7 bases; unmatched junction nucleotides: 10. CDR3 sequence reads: CASSRGGGPGNEQFF. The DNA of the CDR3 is TGCGCCAGCAGTCGGGGGGGAGGGCCCGGGAATGAGCAGTTCTTC.

CDR3 nucleotide sequence: TGTGCCACCCGACAGAACACCGGGGAGCTGTTTTTT. Translating gives CATRQNTGELFF. The V and J genes are TRBV25-1 and TRBJ2-2; D not resolved. The CDR3 loop spans 12 amino acids. Germline V CDR1 and CDR2: MGHDK, SYGVNS. Trimming removed 10 bases at V and 1 base at J, with 7 bases between.

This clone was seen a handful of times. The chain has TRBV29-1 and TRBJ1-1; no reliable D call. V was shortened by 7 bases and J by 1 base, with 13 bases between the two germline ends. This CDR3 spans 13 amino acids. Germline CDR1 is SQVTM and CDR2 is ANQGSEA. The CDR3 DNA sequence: TGCAGCGCCATGTGGCAGTCGAACACTGAAGCTTTCTTT. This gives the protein CSAMWQSNTEAFF. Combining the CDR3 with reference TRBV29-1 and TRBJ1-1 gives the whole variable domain SAVISQKPSRDICQRGTSLTIQCQVDSQVTMMFWYRQQPGQSLTLIATANQGSEATYESGFVIDKFPISRPNLTFSTLTVSNMSPEDSSIYLCSAMWQSNTEAFFGQGTRLTVV.

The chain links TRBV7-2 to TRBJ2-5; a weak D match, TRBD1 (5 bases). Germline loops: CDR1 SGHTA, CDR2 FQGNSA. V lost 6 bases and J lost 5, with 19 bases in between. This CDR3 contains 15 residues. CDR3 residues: CASRPTGTAGETQYF. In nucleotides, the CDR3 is TGTGCCAGCAGACCCACAGGTACCGCAGGGGAGACCCAGTACTTC.

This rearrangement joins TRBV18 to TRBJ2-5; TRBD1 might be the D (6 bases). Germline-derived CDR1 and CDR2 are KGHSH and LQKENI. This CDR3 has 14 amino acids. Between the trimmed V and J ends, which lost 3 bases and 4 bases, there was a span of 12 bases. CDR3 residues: CASSPGTRGETQYF. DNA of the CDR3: TGTGCCAGCTCACCCGGGACAAGGGGAGAGACCCAGTACTTC.

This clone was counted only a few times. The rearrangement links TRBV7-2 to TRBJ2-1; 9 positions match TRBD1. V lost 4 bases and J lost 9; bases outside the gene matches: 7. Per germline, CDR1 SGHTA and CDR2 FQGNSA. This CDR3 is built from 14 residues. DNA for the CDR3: TGTGCCAGCAGCTGGGACAGGGCTCCGGGTGAGCAGTTCTTC. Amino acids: CASSWDRAPGEQFF.

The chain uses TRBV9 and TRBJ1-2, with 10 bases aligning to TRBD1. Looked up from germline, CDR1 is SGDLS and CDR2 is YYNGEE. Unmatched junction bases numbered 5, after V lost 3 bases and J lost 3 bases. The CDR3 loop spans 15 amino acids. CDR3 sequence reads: CASSGWDRGDYGYTF. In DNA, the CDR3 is TGTGCCAGCAGCGGTTGGGACAGGGGTGACTATGGCTACACCTTC. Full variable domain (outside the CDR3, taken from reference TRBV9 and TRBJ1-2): DSGVTQTPKHLITATGQRVTLRCSPRSGDLSVYWYQQSLDQGLQFLIQYYNGEERAKGNILERFSAQQFPDLHSELNLSSLELGDSALYFCASSGWDRGDYGYTFGSGTRLTVV.

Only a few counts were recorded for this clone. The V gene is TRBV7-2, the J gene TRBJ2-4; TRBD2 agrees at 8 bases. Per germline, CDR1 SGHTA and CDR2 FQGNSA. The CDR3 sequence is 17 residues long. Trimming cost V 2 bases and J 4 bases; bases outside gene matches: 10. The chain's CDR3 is CASSLPLSGSGKNIQYF. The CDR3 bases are TGTGCCAGCAGCTTACCCCTGAGCGGGAGCGGGAAAAACATTCAGTACTTC.

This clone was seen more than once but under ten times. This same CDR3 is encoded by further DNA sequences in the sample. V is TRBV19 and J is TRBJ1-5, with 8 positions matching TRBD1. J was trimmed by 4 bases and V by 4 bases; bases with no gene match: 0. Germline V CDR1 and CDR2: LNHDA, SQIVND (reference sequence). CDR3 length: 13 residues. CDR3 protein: CASSRDRNQPQHF. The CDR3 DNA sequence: TGTGCCAGTAGTAGGGACAGGAATCAGCCCCAGCATTTT.

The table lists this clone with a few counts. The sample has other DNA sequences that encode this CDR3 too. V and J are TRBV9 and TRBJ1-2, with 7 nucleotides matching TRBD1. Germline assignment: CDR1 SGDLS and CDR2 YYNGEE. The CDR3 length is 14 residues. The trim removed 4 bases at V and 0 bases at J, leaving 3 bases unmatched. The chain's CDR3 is CASSPGTANYGYTF. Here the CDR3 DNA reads TGTGCCAGCAGCCCCGGGACAGCTAACTATGGCTACACCTTC.

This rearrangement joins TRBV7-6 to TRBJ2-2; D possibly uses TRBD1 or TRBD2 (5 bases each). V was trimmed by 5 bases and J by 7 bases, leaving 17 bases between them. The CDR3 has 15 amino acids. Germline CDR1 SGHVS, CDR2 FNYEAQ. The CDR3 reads CASSPRGQGDGELFF. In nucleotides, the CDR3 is TGTGCCAGCAGCCCCCGCGGGCAGGGCGACGGGGAGCTGTTTTTT.

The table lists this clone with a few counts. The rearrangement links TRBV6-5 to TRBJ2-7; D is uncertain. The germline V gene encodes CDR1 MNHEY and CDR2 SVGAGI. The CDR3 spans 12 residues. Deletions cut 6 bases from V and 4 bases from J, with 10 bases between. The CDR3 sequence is CASSHESYEQYF. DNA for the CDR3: TGTGCCAGCAGCCACGAATCGTACGAGCAGTACTTC.